These 23 T cell receptor beta chains share one sample of origin, sequenced in a study of T cell responses to AZD1222 COVID-19 vaccine. The method was immunoSEQ multiplex PCR; TCRdb's version includes in-frame clones alone and lacks a portion of them. The sample includes about 120,000 clones, 85% to 90% of them seen just once. The starting material was peripheral blood, obtained on day 0 of AZD1222 vaccination. All receptors derive from an adult in good health.

The chain links TRBV3-1 (or the pseudogene TRBV3-2) to TRBJ2-5, with TRBD1 identical over 8 bases. CDR1 and CDR2 (germline): LGHDT, YNNKEL (reference sequence). This CDR3 is 15 amino acids long. Trimming cost V 4 bases and J 3 bases; bases outside gene matches: 7. As DNA, the CDR3 is TGTGCCAGCAGCCCCCGGGACAGGATGGAAGAGACCCAGTACTTC. Translated: CASSPRDRMEETQYF.

A note on this clone: Other DNA sequences in the same sample also yield this CDR3. V gene TRBV20-1 combines with J gene TRBJ2-5; no firm D call. V lost 4 bases and J lost 4, with 4 bases in between. CDR1 is DFQATT and CDR2 is SNEGSKA in the germline V gene (reference sequence). The CDR3 length is 10 residues. Written as DNA, the CDR3 is TGCAGTGCTACGGGAGAGACCCAGTACTTC. It codes for CSATGETQYF.

This chain connects TRBV19 to TRBJ2-2, with 9 bases that match TRBD1. The V segment lost 3 bases and the J segment 5 bases; nucleotides outside the gene matches: 7. The CDR3 is 16 amino acids. Looked up from germline, CDR1 is LNHDA and CDR2 is SQIVND (reference sequence). This CDR3 reads CASSISGTGKTGELFF. In DNA, the CDR3 is TGTGCCAGTAGTATTTCCGGGACAGGGAAGACCGGGGAGCTGTTTTTT. Filled out from reference TRBV19 and TRBJ2-2, the complete variable domain reads DGGITQSPKYLFRKEGQNVTLSCEQNLNHDAMYWYRQDPGQGLRLIYYSQIVNDFQKGDIAEGYSVSREKKESFPLTVTSAQKNPTAFYLCASSISGTGKTGELFFGEGSRLTVL.

The chain joins TRBV24-1 to TRBJ2-3; D is undetermined. Trimming removed 7 bases at V and 1 base at J, with 11 bases between. This CDR3 region has 14 residues. Per germline, CDR1 KGHDR and CDR2 SFDVKD. CDR3 sequence reads: CATSPLTGTDTQYF. CDR3 coding DNA: TGTGCCACCAGCCCCTTAACAGGCACAGATACGCAGTATTTT.

The rearrangement joins TRBV11-2 to TRBJ2-7; D possibly corresponds to TRBD2 (6 bases). The germline V gene encodes CDR1 SGHAT and CDR2 FQNNGV. This CDR3 is built from 15 residues. V was trimmed by 0 bases and J by 6 bases, leaving 15 bases between them. The CDR3 region is CASSLERGGKAEQYF. CDR3 in DNA: TGTGCCAGCAGCTTAGAAAGGGGCGGGAAGGCCGAGCAGTACTTC.

The chain is built from TRBV27 and TRBJ1-2; 7 positions agree with TRBD1. The V segment lost 4 bases and the J segment 0 bases; nucleotides outside the gene matches: 17. CDR3 length equals 19 residues. Germline CDR1 MNHEY, CDR2 SMNVEV (reference sequence). In DNA form, the CDR3 reads TGTGCCAGCAGTTCAACACCACCGGGACAGAGGCTCTCTAACTATGGCTACACCTTC. As protein: CASSSTPPGQRLSNYGYTF.

This sequence joins TRBV6-5 and TRBJ1-4; 11 bases fit TRBD1. With V trimmed by 6 bases and J by 10 bases, 10 bases remained unmatched. The CDR3 is 15 residues long. The germline CDR1 and CDR2 sequences are MNHEY and SVGAGI. CDR3 DNA sequence: TGTGCCAGCAGCCGTTTGGACAGGGGGCAAGGAAAACTGTTTTTT. Amino acid sequence: CASSRLDRGQGKLFF.

The chain is built from TRBV4-1 and TRBJ2-5, with 9 positions matching TRBD1. The CDR3 is made up of 16 amino acids. The V segment lost 1 base and the J segment 4 bases; nucleotides outside the gene matches: 7. The germline CDR1 and CDR2 sequences are MGHRA and YSYEKL. The chain's CDR3 is CASSQVIQGATETQYF. The CDR3 coding sequence is TGCGCCAGCAGCCAAGTAATACAGGGGGCAACAGAGACCCAGTACTTC.

The chain joins TRBV25-1 to TRBJ1-3, with TRBD1 matching 7 bases. The trim removed 1 base at V and 0 bases at J, leaving 3 bases unmatched. The CDR3 is 16 amino acids. Germline V gene sequence: CDR1 MGHDK, CDR2 SYGVNS. CDR3 coding DNA: TGTGCCAGCAGTGAATCGGGACAGAACTCTGGAAACACCATATATTTT. This codes for CASSESGQNSGNTIYF.

The rearrangement links TRBV6-2 or TRBV6-3 to TRBJ1-1; 10 positions match TRBD1. The germline V gene encodes CDR1 MNHEY and CDR2 SVGEGT. CDR3 length equals 17 residues. The J segment lost 1 base and the V segment lost 1 base, leaving 6 bases of the junction unmatched. The CDR3 loop is CASSYLSTGGRNTEAFF. In DNA, the CDR3 is TGTGCCAGCAGTTACTTGTCGACAGGGGGCAGGAACACTGAAGCTTTCTTT.

V usage is TRBV6-2 or TRBV6-3 and J usage is TRBJ2-1; no reliable D call. Per germline, CDR1 MNHEY and CDR2 SVGEGT. CDR3 length: 14 amino acids. V was trimmed by 0 bases and J by 8 bases, leaving 11 bases between them. CDR3 DNA: TGTGCCAGCAGTTACTCCGAAGGACCTCATGAGCAGTTCTTC. It encodes CASSYSEGPHEQFF.

The chain has TRBV5-4 and TRBJ2-2; D is perhaps TRBD1 or TRBD2 (5 bases each). Germline V gives CDR1 SGHNT, CDR2 YYREEE (reference sequence). V was pared by 1 base and J by 3 bases, with 10 bases between. This CDR3 is 15 amino acids long. The CDR3 sequence: CASSLSGTHTGELFF. In nucleotides, the CDR3 is TGTGCCAGCAGCTTGTCAGGGACCCACACCGGGGAGCTGTTTTTT.

The gene calls are TRBV6-2 or TRBV6-3 and TRBJ1-5, with D unclear. V lost 4 bases to trimming and J lost 2 bases, with 6 bases between them. The CDR3 contains 13 residues. The germline V gene has CDR1 MNHEY and CDR2 SVGEGT. The CDR3 DNA is TGTGCCAGCAGTTCTTCCGGCAATCAGCCCCAGCATTTT. Translation gives CASSSSGNQPQHF.

The chain carries TRBV5-1 and TRBJ2-4; TRBD2 matches at 11 bases. The ends lost 0 bases at V and 6 bases at J; junction bases unmatched: 14. The CDR3 runs to 19 residues. The germline V gene encodes CDR1 SGHRS and CDR2 YFSETQ. Written as DNA, the CDR3 is TGCGCCAGCAGCTTGGAGGGATTGGTAGCGGGAGGGCCTGGAAACATTCAGTACTTC. Protein: CASSLEGLVAGGPGNIQYF. Supplemented by reference TRBV5-1 and TRBJ2-4, the full variable domain reads KAGVTQTPRYLIKTRGQQVTLSCSPISGHRSVSWYQQTPGQGLQFLFEYFSETQRNKGNFPGRFSGRQFSNSRSEMNVSTLELGDSALYLCASSLEGLVAGGPGNIQYFGAGTRLSVL.

The V gene is TRBV28, the J gene TRBJ1-2; D may be TRBD1 (5 bases). With 8 bases removed from V and 4 bases from J, the gap between germline ends came to 14 bases. CDR3 length: 13 amino acids. Per germline, CDR1 MDHEN and CDR2 SYDVKM. The DNA of the CDR3 is TGTGCCAGCGATGGTGGGGCAGCCTATGGCTACACCTTC. As protein: CASDGGAAYGYTF.

CDR3 coding DNA: TGTGCCAGCAGTGCTTCCTACTACGTCCCCGACACAGATACGCAGTATTTT. This sequence encodes CASSASYYVPDTDTQYF. The V call is TRBV6-1, the J call TRBJ2-3; D gene unclear. Germline V gene lookup returns CDR1 MNHNS and CDR2 SASEGT. This CDR3 is 17 amino acids long. V dropped 4 bases and J dropped 2 bases, with 19 bases sitting between them.

Worth noting for this clone: A read error may account for a junction end that differs from germline. The rearrangement uses TRBV9 and TRBJ2-1, with 9 bases that match TRBD2. The CDR3 is 16 amino acids. CDR1 is SGDLS, CDR2 YYNGEE, per germline. The CDR3 region is CASSSTGTSSHNEQFF. CDR3 DNA sequence: TGTGCCAGCAGCTCGACCGGGACTAGCTCCCACAATGAGCAGTTCTTC.

V and J are TRBV15 and TRBJ1-2; D gene ambiguous. CDR1 LNHNV and CDR2 YYDKDF come from the germline V gene (reference sequence). The CDR3 is 16 amino acids. V was shortened by 0 bases and J by 0 bases, with 11 bases between the two germline ends. The CDR3 spells CATSRDSTATNYGYTF. The CDR3 bases are TGTGCCACCAGCAGAGATTCCACAGCAACTAACTATGGCTACACCTTC.

The rearrangement joins TRBV5-4 to TRBJ1-6, with D possibly being TRBD1 (6 bases). V was cut by 4 bases and J by 0 bases, with 11 bases left in between. Germline values: CDR1 SGHNT, CDR2 YYREEE (reference sequence). The CDR3 spans 16 residues. The CDR3 here is CASSATGRSYNSPLHF. CDR3 DNA sequence: TGTGCCAGCAGCGCCACAGGGCGCTCCTATAATTCACCCCTCCACTTT. Filled out from reference TRBV5-4 and TRBJ1-6, the complete variable domain reads ETGVTQSPTHLIKTRGQQVTLRCSSQSGHNTVSWYQQALGQGPQFIFQYYREEENGRGNFPPRFSGLQFPNYSSELNVNALELDDSALYLCASSATGRSYNSPLHFGNGTRLTVT.

V usage is TRBV5-1 and J usage is TRBJ2-6; D is unclear. Germline assignment: CDR1 SGHRS and CDR2 YFSETQ. The CDR3 has 14 amino acids. Between the trimmed V and J ends, which lost 5 bases and 0 bases, there was a span of 6 bases. The CDR3 protein is CASSRSSGANVLTF. DNA for the CDR3: TGCGCCAGCAGTCGGAGCTCTGGGGCCAACGTCCTGACTTTC. The whole variable domain, filled in from reference TRBV5-1 and TRBJ2-6, reads KAGVTQTPRYLIKTRGQQVTLSCSPISGHRSVSWYQQTPGQGLQFLFEYFSETQRNKGNFPGRFSGRQFSNSRSEMNVSTLELGDSALYLCASSRSSGANVLTFGAGSRLTVL.

The chain has TRBV11-1 and TRBJ1-1, with 7 positions matching TRBD1. Trimming at V came to 6 bases and at J to 4 bases, leaving 11 bases not matched to a gene. The CDR3 loop spans 15 amino acids. The V gene's germline CDR1 is SGHAT and CDR2 FQDESV (reference sequence). The CDR3 here is CASSFPRGQGTEAFF. The CDR3, as DNA: TGTGCCAGCAGTTTTCCGAGGGGGCAGGGCACTGAAGCTTTCTTT.

The J gene is TRBJ1-2, the V gene TRBV7-9; 7 nucleotides align to TRBD1. Germline V gives CDR1 SEHNR, CDR2 FQNEAQ (reference sequence). V lost 5 bases to trimming and J lost 8 bases; unmatched junction nucleotides: 5. The CDR3 covers 12 residues. The CDR3 bases are TGTGCCAGCAGCACAGGGGCGGTAGGCTACACCTTC. Translating it yields CASSTGAVGYTF.

The genes are TRBV19 and TRBJ2-5; TRBD1 might be the D (5 bases). Trimming took 3 bases from V and 1 from J, leaving 15 bases between them. The CDR3 totals 16 residues. The germline V gene encodes CDR1 LNHDA and CDR2 SQIVND (reference sequence). The CDR3 spells CASSMAGKGPQETQYF. The CDR3 region has the DNA TGTGCCAGTAGTATGGCAGGGAAAGGCCCCCAAGAGACCCAGTACTTC.